This TCR beta chain was found in a study of blood T cell repertoires in COVID-19. Study-level information: The origin of the acute and convalescent COVID-19 samples was the United States, Italy and Spain.

In the authors' methods: Estimated nucleated cell counts came from reference gene primer amplification. Profiling relied on immunoSEQ multiplex PCR, and the TCRdb table lists in-frame clones only, not all of them. That table furnishes V, J and clone size, whereas the DNA furnished D and trimming. The data show almost 70,000 clones, with around 89% seen just once and roughly 6.7% held by the top ten. Germline trimming cut 7 bases from V and 4 bases from J; bases unmatched to any gene: 6. Germline loops: CDR1 MNHEY, CDR2 SMNVEV (reference sequence). There are 14 residues in the CDR3. Sequenced material: peripheral blood. This receptor was taken from an older woman with acute or convalescent COVID-19. This chain connects TRBV27 to TRBJ2-1; 8 bases match TRBD1. CDR3 loop: CASTVGQGYNEQFF. The CDR3 nucleotides read TGTGCCAGCACGGTAGGACAGGGTTACAATGAGCAGTTCTTC.